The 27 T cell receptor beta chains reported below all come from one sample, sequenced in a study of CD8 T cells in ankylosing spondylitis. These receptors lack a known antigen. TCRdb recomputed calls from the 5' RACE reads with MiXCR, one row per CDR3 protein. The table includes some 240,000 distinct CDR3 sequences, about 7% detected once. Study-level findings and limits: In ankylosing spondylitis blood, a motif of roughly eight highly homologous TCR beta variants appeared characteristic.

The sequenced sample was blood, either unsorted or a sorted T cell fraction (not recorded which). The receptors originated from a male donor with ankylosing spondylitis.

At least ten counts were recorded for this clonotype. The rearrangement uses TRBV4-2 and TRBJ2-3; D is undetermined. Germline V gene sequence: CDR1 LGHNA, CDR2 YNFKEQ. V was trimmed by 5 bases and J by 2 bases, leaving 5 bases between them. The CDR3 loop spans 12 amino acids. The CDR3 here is CASSEITDTQYF. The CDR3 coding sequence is TGTGCCAGCAGCGAGATCACAGATACGCAGTATTTT.

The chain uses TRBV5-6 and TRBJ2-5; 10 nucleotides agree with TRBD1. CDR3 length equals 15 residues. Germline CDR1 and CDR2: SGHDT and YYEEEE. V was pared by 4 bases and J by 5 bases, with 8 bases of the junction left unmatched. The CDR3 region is CASSPAGQGDETQYF. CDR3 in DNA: TGTGCCAGCAGCCCGGCTGGACAGGGGGACGAGACCCAGTACTTC.

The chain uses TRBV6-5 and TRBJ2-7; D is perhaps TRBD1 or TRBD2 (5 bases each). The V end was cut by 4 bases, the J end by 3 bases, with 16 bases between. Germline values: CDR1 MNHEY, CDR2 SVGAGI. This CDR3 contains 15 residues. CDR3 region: CASSSPFGTDYEQYF. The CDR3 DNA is TGTGCCAGCAGTTCCCCTTTCGGGACGGACTACGAGCAGTACTTC.

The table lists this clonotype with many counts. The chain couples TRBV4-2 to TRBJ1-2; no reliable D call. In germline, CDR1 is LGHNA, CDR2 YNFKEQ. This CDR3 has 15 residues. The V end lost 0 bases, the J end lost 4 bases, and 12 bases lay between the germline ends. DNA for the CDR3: TGTGCCAGCAGCCAAGAGTTGCGGACGCTCTATGGCTACACCTTC. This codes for CASSQELRTLYGYTF.

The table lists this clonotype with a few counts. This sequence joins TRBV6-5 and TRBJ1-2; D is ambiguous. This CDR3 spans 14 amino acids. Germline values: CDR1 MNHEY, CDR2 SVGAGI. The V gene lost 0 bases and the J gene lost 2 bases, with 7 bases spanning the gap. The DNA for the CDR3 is TGTGCCAGCAGTTACTCTCCTACCAACTATGGCTACACCTTC. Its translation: CASSYSPTNYGYTF.

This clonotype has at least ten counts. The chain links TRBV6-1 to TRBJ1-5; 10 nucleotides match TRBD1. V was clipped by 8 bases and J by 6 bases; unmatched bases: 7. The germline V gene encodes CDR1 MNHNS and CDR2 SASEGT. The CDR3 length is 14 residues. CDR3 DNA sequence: TGTGCCAGCCAAGACAGGGGGCAAAGTCAGCCCCAGCATTTT. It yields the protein CASQDRGQSQPQHF.

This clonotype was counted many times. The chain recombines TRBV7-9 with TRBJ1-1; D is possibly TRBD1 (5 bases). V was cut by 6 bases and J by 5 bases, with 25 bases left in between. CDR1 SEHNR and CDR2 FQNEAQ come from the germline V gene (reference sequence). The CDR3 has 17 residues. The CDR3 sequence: CASRLPGREGRGTEAFF. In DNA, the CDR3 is TGTGCCAGCAGGTTACCAGGCAGGGAAGGAAGAGGGACTGAAGCTTTCTTT. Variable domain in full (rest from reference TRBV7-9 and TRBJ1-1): DTGVSQNPRHKITKRGQNVTFRCDPISEHNRLYWYRQTLGQGPEFLTYFQNEAQLEKSRLLSDRFSAERPKGSFSTLEIQRTEQGDSAMYLCASRLPGREGRGTEAFFGQGTRLTVV.

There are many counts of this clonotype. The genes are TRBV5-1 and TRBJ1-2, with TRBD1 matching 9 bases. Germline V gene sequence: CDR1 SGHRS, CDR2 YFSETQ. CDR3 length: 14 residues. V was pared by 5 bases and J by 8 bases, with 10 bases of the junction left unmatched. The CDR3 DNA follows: TGCGCCAGCAGTCGTCCCGGGACAGGGCGAGGCTACACCTTC. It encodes CASSRPGTGRGYTF.

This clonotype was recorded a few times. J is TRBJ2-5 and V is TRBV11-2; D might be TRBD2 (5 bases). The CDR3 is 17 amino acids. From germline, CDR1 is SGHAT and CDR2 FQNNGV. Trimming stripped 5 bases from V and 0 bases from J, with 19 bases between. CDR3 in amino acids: CASSQSRGRKYQETQYF. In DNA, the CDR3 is TGTGCCAGCAGCCAATCACGGGGTAGAAAGTACCAAGAGACCCAGTACTTC.

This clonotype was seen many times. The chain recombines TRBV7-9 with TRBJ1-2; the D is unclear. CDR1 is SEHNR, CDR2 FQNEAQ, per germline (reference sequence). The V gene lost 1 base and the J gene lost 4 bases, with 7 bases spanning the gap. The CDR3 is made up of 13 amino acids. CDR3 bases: TGTGCCAGCAGCTTAGTTGCCTTCTATGGCTACACCTTC. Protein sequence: CASSLVAFYGYTF.

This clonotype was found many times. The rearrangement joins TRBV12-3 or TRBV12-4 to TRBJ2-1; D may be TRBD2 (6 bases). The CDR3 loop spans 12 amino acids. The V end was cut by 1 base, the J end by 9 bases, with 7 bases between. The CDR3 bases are TGTGCCAGCAGTTTAGGGGGACTTGAGCAGTTCTTC. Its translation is CASSLGGLEQFF.

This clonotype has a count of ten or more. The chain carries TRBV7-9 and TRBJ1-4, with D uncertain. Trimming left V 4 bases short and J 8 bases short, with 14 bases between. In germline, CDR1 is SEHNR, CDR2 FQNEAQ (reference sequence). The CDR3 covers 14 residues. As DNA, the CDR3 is TGTGCCAGCAGCTACCATTCCCGATCCGAAAAACTGTTTTTT. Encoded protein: CASSYHSRSEKLFF.

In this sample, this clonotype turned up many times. CDR3 bases: TGTGCCAGCAGCCAGGACAGGGGCAATGAGCAGTTCTTC. Its protein product is CASSQDRGNEQFF. J is TRBJ2-1 and V is TRBV7-2; TRBD1 matches at 9 bases. The trim removed 5 bases at V and 6 bases at J, leaving 2 bases unmatched. Germline V CDR1 and CDR2: SGHTA, FQGNSA. This CDR3 contains 13 residues.

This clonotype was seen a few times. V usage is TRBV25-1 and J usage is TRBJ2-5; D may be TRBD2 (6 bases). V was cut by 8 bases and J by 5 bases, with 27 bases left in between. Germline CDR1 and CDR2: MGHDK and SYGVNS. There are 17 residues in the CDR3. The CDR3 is CASLPTSGPSPGETQYF. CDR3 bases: TGTGCCAGCTTACCAACAAGCGGGCCGTCCCCCGGGGAGACCCAGTACTTC. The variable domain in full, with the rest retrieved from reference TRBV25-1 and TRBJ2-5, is EADIYQTPRYLVIGTGKKITLECSQTMGHDKMYWYQQDPGMELHLIHYSYGVNSTEKGDLSSESTVSRIRTEHFPLTLESARPSHTSQYLCASLPTSGPSPGETQYFGPGTRLLVL.

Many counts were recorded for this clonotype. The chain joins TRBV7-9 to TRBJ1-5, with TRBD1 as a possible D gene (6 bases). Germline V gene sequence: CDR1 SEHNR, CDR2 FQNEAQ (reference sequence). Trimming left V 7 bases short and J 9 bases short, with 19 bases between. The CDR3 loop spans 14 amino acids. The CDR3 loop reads CASIKDSDLGPQHF. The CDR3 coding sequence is TGTGCCAGCATCAAGGACAGCGATCTGGGGCCCCAGCATTTT.

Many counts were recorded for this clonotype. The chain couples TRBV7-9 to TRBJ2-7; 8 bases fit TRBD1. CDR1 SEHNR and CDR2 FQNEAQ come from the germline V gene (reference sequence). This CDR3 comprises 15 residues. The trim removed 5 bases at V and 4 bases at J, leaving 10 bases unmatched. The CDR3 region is CASSRPGQGAYEQYF. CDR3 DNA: TGTGCCAGCAGCCGACCCGGACAGGGAGCTTACGAGCAGTACTTC.

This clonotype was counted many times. This chain's CDR3 is CASSLTSNTEAFF. CDR3 bases: TGCGCCAGCAGCTTGACGTCGAACACTGAAGCTTTCTTT. The J gene is TRBJ1-1, the V gene TRBV5-1; no clear D. The CDR3 contains 13 residues. Between the trimmed V and J ends, which lost 1 base and 1 base, there was a span of 5 bases. CDR1 and CDR2 from the germline V gene are SGHRS and YFSETQ.

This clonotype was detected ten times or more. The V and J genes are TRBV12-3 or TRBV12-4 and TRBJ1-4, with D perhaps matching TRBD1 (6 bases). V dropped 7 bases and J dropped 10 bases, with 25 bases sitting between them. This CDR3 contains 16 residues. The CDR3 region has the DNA TGTGCCAGCAAGAATAAACTGGGGGGCCGAAGGGGAAAACTGTTTTTT. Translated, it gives CASKNKLGGRRGKLFF.

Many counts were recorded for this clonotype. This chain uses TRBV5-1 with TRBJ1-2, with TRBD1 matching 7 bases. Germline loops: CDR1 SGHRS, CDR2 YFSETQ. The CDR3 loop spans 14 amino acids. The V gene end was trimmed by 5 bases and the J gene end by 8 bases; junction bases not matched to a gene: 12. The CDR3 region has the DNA TGCGCCAGCAGGTCTCCCGGGACAGAAAGGGGCTACACCTTC. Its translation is CASRSPGTERGYTF.

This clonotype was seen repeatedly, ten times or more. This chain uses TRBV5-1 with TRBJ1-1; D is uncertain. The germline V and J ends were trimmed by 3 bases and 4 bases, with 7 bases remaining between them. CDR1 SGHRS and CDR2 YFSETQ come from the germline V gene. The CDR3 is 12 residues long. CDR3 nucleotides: TGCGCCAGCAGCTCGGTGGGCACTGAAGCTTTCTTT. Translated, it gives CASSSVGTEAFF. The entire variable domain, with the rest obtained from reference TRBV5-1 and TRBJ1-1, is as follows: KAGVTQTPRYLIKTRGQQVTLSCSPISGHRSVSWYQQTPGQGLQFLFEYFSETQRNKGNFPGRFSGRQFSNSRSEMNVSTLELGDSALYLCASSSVGTEAFFGQGTRLTVV.

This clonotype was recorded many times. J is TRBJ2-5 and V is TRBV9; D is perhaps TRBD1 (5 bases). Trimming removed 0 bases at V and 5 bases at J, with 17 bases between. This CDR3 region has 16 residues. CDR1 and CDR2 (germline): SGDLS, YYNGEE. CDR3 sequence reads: CASSVEWAGPTETQYF. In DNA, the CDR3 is TGTGCCAGCAGCGTAGAATGGGCAGGGCCAACCGAGACCCAGTACTTC.

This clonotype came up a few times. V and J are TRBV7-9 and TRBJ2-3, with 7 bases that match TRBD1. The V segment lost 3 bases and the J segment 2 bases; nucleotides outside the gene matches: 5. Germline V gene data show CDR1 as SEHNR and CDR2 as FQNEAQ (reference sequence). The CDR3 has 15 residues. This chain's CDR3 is CASSFPGQDTDTQYF. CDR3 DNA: TGTGCCAGCAGCTTCCCCGGACAGGACACAGATACGCAGTATTTT.

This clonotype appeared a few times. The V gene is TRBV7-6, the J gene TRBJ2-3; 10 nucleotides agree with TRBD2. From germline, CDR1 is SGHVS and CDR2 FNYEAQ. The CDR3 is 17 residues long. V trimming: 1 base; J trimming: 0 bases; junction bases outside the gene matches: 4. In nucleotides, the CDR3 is TGTGCCAGCAGCTTAGAGTCGGGACTAGCGAGCACAGATACGCAGTATTTT. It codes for CASSLESGLASTDTQYF. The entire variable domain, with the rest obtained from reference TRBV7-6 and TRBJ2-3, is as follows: GAGVSQSPRYKVTKRGQDVALRCDPISGHVSLYWYRQALGQGPEFLTYFNYEAQQDKSGLPNDRFSAERPEGSISTLTIQRTEQRDSAMYRCASSLESGLASTDTQYFGPGTRLTVL.

The CDR3 loop reads CASSPPGAGEYQETQYF. In nucleotides, the CDR3 is TGTGCCAGCTCACCACCGGGGGCGGGGGAGTACCAAGAGACCCAGTACTTC. V gene TRBV18 combines with J gene TRBJ2-5; a weak D match, TRBD2 (7 bases). The CDR3 extends over 17 amino acids. The V end lost 0 bases, the J end lost 0 bases, and 14 bases lay between the germline ends. Looked up from germline, CDR1 is KGHSH and CDR2 is LQKENI.

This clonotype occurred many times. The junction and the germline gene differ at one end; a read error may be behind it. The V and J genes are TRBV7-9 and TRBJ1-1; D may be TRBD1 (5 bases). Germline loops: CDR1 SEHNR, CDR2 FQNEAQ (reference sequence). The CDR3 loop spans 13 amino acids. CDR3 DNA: TGCGCCAGCAGCCCCCAGGGGAACACTGAAGCTTTCTTT. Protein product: CASSPQGNTEAFF.

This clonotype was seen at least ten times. The CDR3 region has the DNA TGTGCCACCAGTGACCCAGCGTCATTCCAGGGCAAGGATACGCAGTATTTT. Protein: CATSDPASFQGKDTQYF. J is TRBJ2-3 and V is TRBV24-1; TRBD1 might be the D (5 bases). This CDR3 region has 17 residues. With 4 bases removed from V and 6 bases from J, the gap between germline ends came to 22 bases. Germline CDR1 is KGHDR and CDR2 is SFDVKD.

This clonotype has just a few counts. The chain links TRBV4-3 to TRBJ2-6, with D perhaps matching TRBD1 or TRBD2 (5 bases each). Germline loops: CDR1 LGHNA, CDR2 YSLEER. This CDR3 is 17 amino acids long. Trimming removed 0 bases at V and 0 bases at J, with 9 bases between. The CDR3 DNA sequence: TGCGCCAGCAGCCAAGAGGGGGACGTCTCTGGGGCCAACGTCCTGACTTTC. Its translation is CASSQEGDVSGANVLTF.